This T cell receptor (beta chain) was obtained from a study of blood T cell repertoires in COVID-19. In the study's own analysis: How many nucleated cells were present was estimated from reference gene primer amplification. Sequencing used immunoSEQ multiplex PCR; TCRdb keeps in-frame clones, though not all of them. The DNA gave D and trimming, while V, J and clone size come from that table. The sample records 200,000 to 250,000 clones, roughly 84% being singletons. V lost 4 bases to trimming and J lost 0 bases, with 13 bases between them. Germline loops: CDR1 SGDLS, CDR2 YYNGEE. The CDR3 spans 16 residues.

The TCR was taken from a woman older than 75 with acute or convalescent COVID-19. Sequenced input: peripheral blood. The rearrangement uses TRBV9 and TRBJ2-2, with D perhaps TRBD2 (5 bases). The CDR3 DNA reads TGTGCCAGCAGCCTAGGAGGCAGATCGAACACCGGGGAGCTGTTTTTT. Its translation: CASSLGGRSNTGELFF.